This TCR beta chain is from a study of T cell clonotyping in hematopoietic cell transplantation. Study-wide points: Broader posttransplant TCR repertoire diversity was predicted by graft donor and pretransplant recipient Inverse Simpson Index values. At the given depth, recipient repertoires were over 97% de novo clonotypes.

Germline lookup yields CDR1 GTSNPN and CDR2 SVGIG (reference sequence). This CDR3 is built from 15 residues. Between the trimmed V and J ends, which lost 0 bases and 3 bases, there was a span of 12 bases. Turning to this clone: The antigen is unknown.

Sequenced by immunoSEQ multiplex PCR; TCRdb stores in-frame clones only, minus some. The sample includes 7,000 or so clones, about nine tenths of them seen just once. This clonotype originated in a female patient between 50 and 60 years old who had an allogeneic stem cell transplant from an unrelated donor, so the T cells may come from the graft donor. Some clones in this sample may be carry-over from other donors' samples. The chain recombines TRBV30 with TRBJ1-3; D is unclear. The specimen comprised PBMCs, sampled 30 days after allogeneic stem cell transplant. This CDR3 reads CAWSVWQAGGNTIYF. In DNA form, the CDR3 reads TGTGCCTGGAGTGTATGGCAGGCGGGTGGAAACACCATATATTTT.